This T cell receptor (beta chain) was identified during a study of blood T cell repertoires in COVID-19. Trimming removed 7 bases from V and 4 bases from J, with 13 bases in between. CDR3 length: 13 amino acids. Germline CDR1 MDHEN, CDR2 SYDVKM. The repertoire was sequenced with immunoSEQ multiplex PCR; TCRdb's copy has only in-frame clones and lacks some. This table holds over 55,000 clones, about four fifths found once. Sequenced sample: peripheral blood. The rearrangement joins TRBV28 to TRBJ1-1; D not certain. This TCR derives from a man aged 45-65 years with active COVID-19. The CDR3 loop reads CASITSHGTEAFF. CDR3 coding DNA: TGTGCCAGCATTACTTCCCACGGCACTGAAGCTTTCTTT.